This T cell receptor (beta chain) was documented in a study of neurological immune-mediated disorders. Study results and caveats: Phylogenetic grouping placed 18 of 34 multiple sclerosis patients' repertoires in one related-CDR3 cluster, a possible signature. The highest TCR clonal expansion occurred in HTLV-1-associated myelopathy; multiple sclerosis fell below healthy controls.

Trimming removed 7 bases at V and 8 bases at J, with 19 bases between. CDR3 size: 13 residues. Germline V gives CDR1 DFQATT, CDR2 SNEGSKA (reference sequence). This clonotype was observed at least ten times. Its antigen remains unknown. The cDNA came from 5'RACE with 10-nucleotide random UMIs. TCRdb itself ran the 5' RACE reads through MiXCR, one entry per CDR3 protein. This table has 54,000 or so distinct CDR3 sequences, around 4% appearing once. The chain is built from TRBV20-1 and TRBJ2-3, with D unclear. The sequenced material came from PBMCs. This sequence was found in a man in his 60s with multiple sclerosis. The CDR3 is CSGGTSTRGTQYF. CDR3 bases: TGCAGTGGGGGTACGTCGACCAGAGGTACGCAGTATTTT.